These 26 T cell receptor beta chains were all obtained from the same sample, sequenced in a study of T cell changes during pregnancy in multiple sclerosis. The repertoire was sequenced with immunoSEQ multiplex PCR; TCRdb's copy has only in-frame clones and lacks some. The data show 35,000 to 50,000 clones, about nine tenths seen once. Source: CD4+ T cells from peripheral blood mononuclear cells, taken in the third trimester of pregnancy. Receptors originate from a female donor in good health, enrolled as a control in a pregnancy study.

The rearrangement uses TRBV19 and TRBJ2-7, with a tentative D call TRBD2 (5 bases). Trimming cost V 4 bases and J 1 base, with 8 bases left between them. The germline V gene encodes CDR1 LNHDA and CDR2 SQIVND (reference sequence). The CDR3 consists of 13 residues. CDR3 coding DNA: TGTGCCAGTAGTAGAGGGAATTCCTACGAGCAGTACTTC. Its translation is CASSRGNSYEQYF.

V and J are TRBV7-8 and TRBJ1-3, with 7 positions matching TRBD1. Trimming took 4 bases from V and 1 from J; bases not matched to a gene: 4. CDR3 length: 15 amino acids. Per the germline V gene, CDR1 is SGHVS and CDR2 is FQNEAQ. CDR3: CASSSSDRSGNTIYF. For the CDR3, the DNA is TGTGCCAGCAGCTCCTCGGACAGGTCTGGAAACACCATATATTTT.

The chain uses TRBV2 and TRBJ1-2; 8 nucleotides agree with TRBD1. The CDR3 totals 14 residues. V shed 4 bases, J shed 4 bases, and the junction held 5 bases outside the gene matches. Germline CDR1 reads SNHLY; CDR2 reads FYNNEI. CDR3 in DNA: TGTGCCAGCAGTGCGACAGGGGAAGCCTATGGCTACACCTTC. This gives the protein CASSATGEAYGYTF.

In nucleotides, the CDR3 is TGTGCCAGCAGCTTCGGGGAAAAGTCCTACGAGCAGTACTTC. It is translated as CASSFGEKSYEQYF. J is TRBJ2-7 and V is TRBV7-8, with TRBD2 as a possible D gene (5 bases). This CDR3 spans 14 amino acids. The germline CDR1 and CDR2 sequences are SGHVS and FQNEAQ. The V gene lost 3 bases and the J gene lost 1 base, with 10 bases spanning the gap.

The chain carries TRBV19 and TRBJ2-3; D might be TRBD1 (5 bases). V shed 8 bases and J shed 2 bases, with 14 bases lying between them. Germline CDR1 LNHDA, CDR2 SQIVND (reference sequence). The length of the CDR3 is 14 residues. CDR3 sequence: CASRGQGATDTQYF. The DNA for the CDR3 is TGTGCCAGTCGCGGTCAAGGGGCCACAGATACGCAGTATTTT.

The chain carries TRBV5-1 and TRBJ2-1; D is uncertain. Germline loops: CDR1 SGHRS, CDR2 YFSETQ. Trimming removed 0 bases from V and 7 bases from J, with 8 bases in between. This CDR3 has 13 amino acids. CDR3 sequence (DNA): TGCGCCAGCAGCTTGGCAGTCTTTAATGAGCAGTTCTTC. This sequence encodes CASSLAVFNEQFF.

The chain carries TRBV6-6 and TRBJ2-1; 9 positions agree with TRBD2. This CDR3 spans 12 amino acids. With V trimmed by 8 bases and J by 13 bases, 9 bases remained unmatched. Germline V gives CDR1 MNHNY, CDR2 SVGAGI (reference sequence). CDR3 loop: CASGWAGGPQFF. In DNA, the CDR3 is TGTGCCAGCGGCTGGGCGGGGGGGCCTCAGTTCTTC.

V gene TRBV7-2 combines with J gene TRBJ2-3; D call uncertain. The germline gives CDR1 SGHTA, CDR2 FQGNSA. CDR3 size: 12 residues. V was pared by 4 bases and J by 2 bases, with 4 bases between. CDR3 sequence reads: CASSSSTDTQYF. CDR3 DNA sequence: TGTGCCAGCAGCTCCTCCACAGATACGCAGTATTTT.

CDR3 coding DNA: TGTGCCAGCAGCTCCCTCGACGAGCAGTACTTC. Translating gives CASSSLDEQYF. V gene TRBV5-6 combines with J gene TRBJ2-7; D remains ambiguous. The CDR3 runs 11 residues. Germline CDR1 reads SGHDT; CDR2 reads YYEEEE. V was trimmed by 3 bases and J by 5 bases, leaving 6 bases between them.

This chain uses TRBV5-1 with TRBJ2-1; the match to TRBD2 covers 9 bases. V dropped 0 bases and J dropped 13; count of bases not matched to a gene: 11. The CDR3 covers 15 residues. Germline CDR1 reads SGHRS; CDR2 reads YFSETQ. The CDR3 region has the DNA TGCGCCAGCAGCTTGGCTTTTTATAGCGGGAGCCAACAGTTCTTC. It codes for CASSLAFYSGSQQFF. The full variable domain, in which reference TRBV5-1 and TRBJ2-1 provide the parts outside the CDR3, is KAGVTQTPRYLIKTRGQQVTLSCSPISGHRSVSWYQQTPGQGLQFLFEYFSETQRNKGNFPGRFSGRQFSNSRSEMNVSTLELGDSALYLCASSLAFYSGSQQFFGPGTRLTVL.

This clone was counted once. This chain uses TRBV10-3 with TRBJ2-3; a weak D match, TRBD2 (6 bases). This CDR3 is built from 14 residues. The germline gives CDR1 ENHRY, CDR2 SYGVKD. Trimming stripped 6 bases from V and 0 bases from J, with 10 bases between. The DNA for the CDR3 is TGTGCCATCAGAGAAGCGGGTAGCACAGATACGCAGTATTTT. Translated: CAIREAGSTDTQYF.

The CDR3 nucleotides read TGTGCCAGCAGCTTAGATGGTACCAGGGGCGCCTACGAGCAGTACTTC. It specifies CASSLDGTRGAYEQYF. This chain connects TRBV7-9 to TRBJ2-7, with D possibly TRBD1 on 6 matching bases. Germline V CDR1 and CDR2: SEHNR, FQNEAQ (reference sequence). Trimming cost V 1 base and J 2 bases, with 15 bases left between them. This CDR3 has 16 residues.

This sequence joins TRBV28 and TRBJ2-3, with 8 positions matching TRBD2. V lost 7 bases to trimming and J lost 3 bases; unmatched junction nucleotides: 9. The CDR3 runs 15 residues. CDR1 and CDR2 from the germline V gene are MDHEN and SYDVKM. The DNA of the CDR3 is TGTGCCAGCAACCGGGCGGCTAGCGGGACAGATACGCAGTATTTT. It codes for CASNRAASGTDTQYF.

Here the CDR3 reads CASSNRAGVGTGELFF. CDR3 DNA sequence: TGTGCCAGCAGCAACAGGGCAGGGGTGGGGACCGGGGAGCTGTTTTTT. J is TRBJ2-2 and V is TRBV7-2; maybe TRBD1 (6 bases). With 5 bases removed from V and 5 bases from J, the gap between germline ends came to 18 bases. This CDR3 is 16 amino acids long. CDR1 and CDR2 from the germline V gene are SGHTA and FQGNSA.

The V gene is TRBV2, the J gene TRBJ2-5; possibly TRBD1 for D (6 bases). Germline assignment: CDR1 SNHLY and CDR2 FYNNEI. V dropped 8 bases and J dropped 5 bases, with 21 bases sitting between them. This CDR3 region has 15 residues. CDR3 nucleotides: TGTGCCAGCTCAAGAGAGATAGCGAGGGGGGAGACCCAGTACTTC. Its protein is CASSREIARGETQYF.

The chain joins TRBV28 to TRBJ1-4, with D unresolved. The CDR3 extends over 14 amino acids. V was cut by 3 bases and J by 5 bases, with 10 bases left in between. CDR1 is MDHEN, CDR2 SYDVKM, per germline. The CDR3 spells CASSLGSRNEKLFF. CDR3 DNA sequence: TGTGCCAGCAGTTTGGGCAGCAGAAATGAAAAACTGTTTTTT. The variable domain in full, with the rest retrieved from reference TRBV28 and TRBJ1-4, is DVKVTQSSRYLVKRTGEKVFLECVQDMDHENMFWYRQDPGLGLRLIYFSYDVKMKEKGDIPEGYSVSREKKERFSLILESASTNQTSMYLCASSLGSRNEKLFFGSGTQLSVL.

This rearrangement joins TRBV5-1 to TRBJ2-7, with TRBD1 as a possible D gene (6 bases). V was shortened by 3 bases and J by 1 base, with 11 bases between the two germline ends. Germline assignment: CDR1 SGHRS and CDR2 YFSETQ. The CDR3 runs 14 residues. CDR3 nucleotide sequence: TGCGCCAGCAGCTCGGGCAGGGGTTCCTACGAGCAGTACTTC. This gives the protein CASSSGRGSYEQYF.

The CDR3 sequence is CASSSPLRVQETQYF. In nucleotides, the CDR3 is TGTGCCAGCAGCTCCCCCCTACGGGTTCAAGAGACCCAGTACTTC. The gene calls are TRBV7-2 and TRBJ2-5; D is unresolved. The length of the CDR3 is 15 residues. The germline V and J ends were trimmed by 4 bases and 2 bases, with 14 bases remaining between them. Germline loops: CDR1 SGHTA, CDR2 FQGNSA.

The gene calls are TRBV2 and TRBJ1-2; D perhaps matches TRBD1 (5 bases). CDR3 length: 17 amino acids. In germline, CDR1 is SNHLY, CDR2 FYNNEI. Trimming took off 3 bases at V and 4 bases at J, with 21 bases between the two ends. The chain's CDR3 is CASSEGGTQRNLYGYTF. The CDR3 DNA reads as TGTGCCAGCAGTGAGGGGGGGACCCAGAGAAACCTCTATGGCTACACCTTC.

The gene calls are TRBV9 and TRBJ2-3; TRBD1 matches at 7 bases. Germline values: CDR1 SGDLS, CDR2 YYNGEE. This CDR3 has 16 amino acids. The V segment lost 3 bases and the J segment 3 bases; nucleotides outside the gene matches: 10. This chain's CDR3 is CASSAVRGRGTDTQYF. Here the CDR3 DNA reads TGTGCCAGCAGCGCCGTGAGGGGGCGCGGGACAGATACGCAGTATTTT.

This chain links TRBV5-1 with TRBJ1-1, with D possibly being TRBD1 (6 bases). The CDR3 is 14 amino acids. Germline V gives CDR1 SGHRS, CDR2 YFSETQ. The ends were cut back, 5 bases at V and 1 base at J, with 12 bases in the middle. The CDR3 DNA follows: TGCGCCAGCAGGGAGACAGGAACGAACACTGAAGCTTTCTTT. Encoded protein: CASRETGTNTEAFF.

The V gene is TRBV27, the J gene TRBJ1-2; 7 nucleotides match TRBD1. The V gene end was trimmed by 6 bases and the J gene end by 8 bases; junction bases not matched to a gene: 9. CDR1 and CDR2 (germline): MNHEY, SMNVEV (reference sequence). This CDR3 is 13 amino acids long. For the CDR3, the DNA is TGTGCCAGCAGCCCGAAGGGGGCGCGGGGCTACACCTTC. As protein: CASSPKGARGYTF.

The chain employs TRBV5-1 and TRBJ2-3; D may be TRBD1 (6 bases). The ends were cut back, 4 bases at V and 3 bases at J, with 12 bases in the middle. Germline values: CDR1 SGHRS, CDR2 YFSETQ. The CDR3 covers 14 residues. CDR3 in amino acids: CASSLADRTDTQYF. The DNA for the CDR3 is TGCGCCAGCAGCCTCGCCGACAGGACAGATACGCAGTATTTT. Complete variable domain (other parts from reference TRBV5-1 and TRBJ2-3): KAGVTQTPRYLIKTRGQQVTLSCSPISGHRSVSWYQQTPGQGLQFLFEYFSETQRNKGNFPGRFSGRQFSNSRSEMNVSTLELGDSALYLCASSLADRTDTQYFGPGTRLTVL.

The J gene is TRBJ2-6, the V gene TRBV25-1, with 9 bases that match TRBD1. V dropped 6 bases and J dropped 0; count of bases not matched to a gene: 3. Germline lookup yields CDR1 MGHDK and CDR2 SYGVNS. The CDR3 runs 16 residues. The CDR3 here is CASSDRGDSGANVLTF. The CDR3 DNA follows: TGTGCCAGCAGCGACAGGGGGGACTCTGGGGCCAACGTCCTGACTTTC.

This chain uses TRBV28 with TRBJ1-2; 10 bases align to TRBD1. The CDR3 is made up of 13 amino acids. The ends lost 6 bases at V and 4 bases at J; junction bases unmatched: 2. From germline, CDR1 is MDHEN and CDR2 SYDVKM. The CDR3 DNA reads TGTGCCAGCAGGGGGACAGGGGTCTATGGCTACACCTTC. Translation gives CASRGTGVYGYTF.

This chain links TRBV11-3 with TRBJ2-3; D remains unclear. V lost 1 base and J lost 6, with 11 bases in between. Germline V gene sequence: CDR1 SGHNT, CDR2 YENEEA. CDR3 size: 14 residues. The CDR3 DNA reads TGTGCCAGCAGCTTAGCTACGTCCGCCGATACGCAGTATTTT. Translated: CASSLATSADTQYF.